The entry below gives a single TCR beta chain sequence along with its context. Clones were read by immunoSEQ multiplex PCR, and TCRdb kept only the in-frame ones, dropping some. This table holds 200,000 to 250,000 clones, about 81% found once. This sample is part of a study of blood T cell repertoires in COVID-19. Overall study: The analysed material was cDNA or gDNA that came from T cells, B-cell-depleted T cells, or PBMCs.

The material sequenced was peripheral blood. This TCR came from a woman between 65 and 79 years old with COVID-19, enrolled during active disease.

The DNA of the CDR3 is TGCGCCAGCAGCTTTGACTCCCGCTCCTACAATGAGCAGTTCTTC. Its translation: CASSFDSRSYNEQFF. The genes are TRBV5-1 and TRBJ2-1; D is uncertain. The V gene's germline CDR1 is SGHRS and CDR2 YFSETQ. The CDR3 has 15 residues. V was shortened by 2 bases and J by 0 bases, with 9 bases between the two germline ends.